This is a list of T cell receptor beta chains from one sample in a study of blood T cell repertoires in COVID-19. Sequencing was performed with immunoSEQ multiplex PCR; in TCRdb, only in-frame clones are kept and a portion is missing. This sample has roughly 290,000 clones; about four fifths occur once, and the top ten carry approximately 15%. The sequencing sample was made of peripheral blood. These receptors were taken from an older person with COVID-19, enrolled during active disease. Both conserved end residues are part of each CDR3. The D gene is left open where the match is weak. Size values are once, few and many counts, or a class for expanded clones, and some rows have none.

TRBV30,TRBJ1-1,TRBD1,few,TGTGCCTGGAGCGCTACCCGGACAGGGAACACTGAAGCTTTCTTT,CAWSATRTGNTEAFF
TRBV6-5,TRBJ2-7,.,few,TGTGCCAGCAGTTACTACAGCGAGCAGTACTTC,CASSYYSEQYF
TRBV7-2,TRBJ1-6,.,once,TGTGCCAGCAGCCGGCCAGGGGAAAATTCACCCCTCCACTTT,CASSRPGENSPLHF
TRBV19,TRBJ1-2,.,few,TGTGCCAGTACAAGCGGGCGTGGCTACACCTTC,CASTSGRGYTF
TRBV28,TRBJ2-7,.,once,TGTGCCAGCACCCTGGGAGGTAAATCCTACGAGCAGTACTTC,CASTLGGKSYEQYF
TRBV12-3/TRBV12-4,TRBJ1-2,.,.,TGTGCCAGCAGCGTCCTGGTGAGGAAGACCTTC,CASSVLVRKTF
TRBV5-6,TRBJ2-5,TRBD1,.,TGTGCCAGCAGCTTGGCCCCCGAGGACAGGGGGCCGGTGGTAGAGACCCAGTACTTC,CASSLAPEDRGPVVETQYF
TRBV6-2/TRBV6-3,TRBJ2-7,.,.,TGTGCCAGCAGTCCGACGACTAGTGACGAGCAGTACTTC,CASSPTTSDEQYF
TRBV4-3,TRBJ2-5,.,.,TGCGCCAGCAGCCAAGTATCATCAGACAGAAAAGAGACCCAGTACTTC,CASSQVSSDRKETQYF
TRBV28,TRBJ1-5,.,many,TGTGCCAGCACCAGGGATGGGCAGATGTATAGCAATCAGCCCCAGCATTTT,CASTRDGQMYSNQPQHF
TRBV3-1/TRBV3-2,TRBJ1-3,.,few,TGTGCCAGCAGCTGGAAGGAGGGAAACACCATATATTTT,CASSWKEGNTIYF
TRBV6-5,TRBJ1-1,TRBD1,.,TGTGCCAGCGCTCGGACAGGGGACACTGAAGCTTTCTTT,CASARTGDTEAFF
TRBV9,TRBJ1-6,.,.,TGTGCCAGCAGCGTAGGTCAGTGGGGAGTCGGTTCACCCCTCCACTTT,CASSVGQWGVGSPLHF
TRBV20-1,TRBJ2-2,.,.,TGCAGTGCTAGTTGGAGGCTGAGCACCGGGGAGCTGTTTTTT,CSASWRLSTGELFF
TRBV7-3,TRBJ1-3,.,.,TGTGCCAGCAGCTCGGGGTTGGGAAACACCATATATTTT,CASSSGLGNTIYF
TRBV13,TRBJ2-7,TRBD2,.,TGTGCCAGCAGCTCCCGGACTAGCGTCGCCTACGAGCAGTACTTC,CASSSRTSVAYEQYF
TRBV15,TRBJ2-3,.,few,TGTGCCACCAGCAGAGTTAGGGAGAGCACAGATACGCAGTATTTT,CATSRVRESTDTQYF
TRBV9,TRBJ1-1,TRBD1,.,TGTGCCAGCAGCCAGACAGGGGACACTGAAGCTTTCTTT,CASSQTGDTEAFF
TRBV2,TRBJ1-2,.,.,TGTGCCAGCACCCGGGACAATTACGGCTACACCTTC,CASTRDNYGYTF
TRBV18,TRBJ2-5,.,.,TGTGCCAGCTCACCACCGAGCGTTAAGACCCAGTACTTC,CASSPPSVKTQYF
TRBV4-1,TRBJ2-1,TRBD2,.,TGCGCCAGCAGCCCTCGGACGGTCGGGGGGAATGAGCAGTTCTTC,CASSPRTVGGNEQFF
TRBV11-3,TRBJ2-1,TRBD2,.,TGTGCCAGCAGCCTATCACTAGCGGGGGGAAACAATGAGCAGTTCTTC,CASSLSLAGGNNEQFF
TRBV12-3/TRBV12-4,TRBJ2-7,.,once,TGTGCCAGCAGGGAACAGAACGAGCAGTACTTC,CASREQNEQYF
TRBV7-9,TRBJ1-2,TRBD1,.,TGTGCCAGCAGCGCCGGGACAGCTGGCTACACCTTC,CASSAGTAGYTF
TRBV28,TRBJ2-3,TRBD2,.,TGTGCCAGCAGTTCCCCGGGACTAGCGGGGGGGACAGATACGCAGTATTTT,CASSSPGLAGGTDTQYF
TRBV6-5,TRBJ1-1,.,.,TGTGCCAGCAGCCCCGGGATATCCACTGAAGCTTTCTTT,CASSPGISTEAFF
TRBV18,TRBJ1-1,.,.,TGTGCCAGCTCACCGAAAGGGGGGGCGGAAGCTTTCTTT,CASSPKGGAEAFF
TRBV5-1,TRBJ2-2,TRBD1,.,TGCGCCAGCAGCTACGACAGGGGGCCCACCGGGGAGCTGTTTTTT,CASSYDRGPTGELFF
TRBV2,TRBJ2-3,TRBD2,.,TGTGCCAGCAGTAGCGGGGGGGCCGGGAGCACAGATACGCAGTATTTT,CASSSGGAGSTDTQYF
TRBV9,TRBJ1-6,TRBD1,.,TGTGCCAGCAGCCCCCAGGGGGAGAATTCACCCCTCCACTTT,CASSPQGENSPLHF
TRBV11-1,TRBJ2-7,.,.,TGTGCCAGCAGCGGTTCACTACCTTCCCTCTCCTACGAGCAGTACTTC,CASSGSLPSLSYEQYF
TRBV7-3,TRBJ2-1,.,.,TGTGCCAGCAGCTTAAGTGGCGGACTCGCCAATGAGCAGTTCTTC,CASSLSGGLANEQFF
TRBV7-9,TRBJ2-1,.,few,TGTGCCAGCAGCCCCCGGGTTGGCAGCTCCTACAATGAGCAGTTCTTC,CASSPRVGSSYNEQFF
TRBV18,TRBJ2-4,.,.,TGTGCCAGCTCAGGGGGGAATACAGCCAAAAACATTCAGTACTTC,CASSGGNTAKNIQYF
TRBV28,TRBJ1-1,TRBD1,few,TGTGCCAGCAGTTTACGGGACAGACCCTACACTGAAGCTTTCTTT,CASSLRDRPYTEAFF
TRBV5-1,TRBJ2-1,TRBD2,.,TGCGCCAGCAGTACTAGCGGGAGTTCAGGCTACAATGAGCAGTTCTTC,CASSTSGSSGYNEQFF
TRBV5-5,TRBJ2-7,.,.,TGTGCCAGCAGCTCCCGAATGAGCTCCTACGAGCAGTACTTC,CASSSRMSSYEQYF
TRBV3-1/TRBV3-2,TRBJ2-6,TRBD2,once,TGTGCCAGCAGCCATATAGCTAGCGGGAGGTTCTCGGCTGGGGCCAACGTCCTGACTTTC,CASSHIASGRFSAGANVLTF
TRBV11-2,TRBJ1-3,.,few,TGTGCCAGCAGCCAATCTGGAAACACCATATATTTT,CASSQSGNTIYF
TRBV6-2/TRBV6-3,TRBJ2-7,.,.,TGTGCCAGCAGCACGAGCGCATTTTACGAGCAGTACTTC,CASSTSAFYEQYF
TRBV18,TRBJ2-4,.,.,TGTGCCAGCTCACCCGTTAGGGGGATCCTAGCCAAAAACATTCAGTACTTC,CASSPVRGILAKNIQYF
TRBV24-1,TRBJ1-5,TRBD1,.,TGTGCCACCAGTGAAACAGGGGGATATCAGCCCCAGCATTTT,CATSETGGYQPQHF
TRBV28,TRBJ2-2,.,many,TGTGCCAGCAGTTTTCTCGGGGGGCGTCGGACCGGGGAGCTGTTTTTT,CASSFLGGRRTGELFF
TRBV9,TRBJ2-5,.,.,TGTGCCAGCAGCGTAGTGGGCGGGGCCGGGGGAGAGACCCAGTACTTC,CASSVVGGAGGETQYF
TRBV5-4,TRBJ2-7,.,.,TGTGCCAGCAGCTGGGGAGCCCTGGGCGGCGAGCAGTACTTC,CASSWGALGGEQYF
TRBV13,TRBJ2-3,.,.,TGTGCCAGCAGCGCCGGACTGGCCGCGCCCGATACGCAGTATTTT,CASSAGLAAPDTQYF
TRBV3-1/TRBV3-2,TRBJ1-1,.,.,TGTGCCAGCAGCCAAGTGGGGCGGAGCACTGAAGCTTTCTTT,CASSQVGRSTEAFF
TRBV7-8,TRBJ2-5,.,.,TGTGCCAGCAGCTTGGGGGGTCTGGGCCAAGAGACCCAGTACTTC,CASSLGGLGQETQYF
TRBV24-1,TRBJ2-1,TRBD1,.,TGTGCCACCAGCGACAGGGCATCGGTCTACAATGAGCAGTTCTTC,CATSDRASVYNEQFF